The 13 T cell receptor beta chains given below trace back to one sample, sequenced in a study of T cell responses to AZD1222 COVID-19 vaccine. Profiled with immunoSEQ multiplex PCR; TCRdb holds only in-frame clones, not every one. The sample gives about 120,000 clones, roughly nine tenths of which show up once; 1.5% to 1.9% is in the top ten. The source material was peripheral blood, sampled on day 0 of AZD1222 vaccination. These receptor sequences come from an adult in good health.

The chain carries TRBV11-2 and TRBJ2-1; D call uncertain. Looked up from germline, CDR1 is SGHAT and CDR2 is FQNNGV. Trimming took 4 bases from V and 10 from J, leaving 14 bases between them. This CDR3 is 13 amino acids long. The CDR3, as DNA: TGTGCCAGCAGCTCCCCCCCGGGTTCGGAGCAGTTCTTC. Its translation: CASSSPPGSEQFF.

This chain uses TRBV15 with TRBJ1-5; 7 positions agree with TRBD1. J lost 6 bases, V lost 1 base, and 9 bases had no gene match. The germline gives CDR1 LNHNV, CDR2 YYDKDF (reference sequence). CDR3 length: 16 amino acids. The CDR3: CATSRGVRGSRQPQHF. In DNA, the CDR3 is TGTGCCACCAGCAGAGGTGTCAGGGGGTCACGTCAGCCCCAGCATTTT.

The chain uses TRBV7-9 and TRBJ2-7; a possible D gene is TRBD2 (5 bases). Germline lookup yields CDR1 SEHNR and CDR2 FQNEAQ (reference sequence). V lost 3 bases, J lost 3 bases, and 6 bases lay in between. The CDR3 has 12 residues. CDR3 amino acids: CASSFGNYEQYF. The CDR3 nucleotides read TGTGCCAGCAGCTTCGGGAACTACGAGCAGTACTTC.

This chain connects TRBV6-5 to TRBJ1-2; TRBD1 agrees at 9 bases. The CDR3 consists of 14 residues. The V gene's germline CDR1 is MNHEY and CDR2 SVGAGI. V trimming: 6 bases; J trimming: 8 bases; junction bases outside the gene matches: 10. The chain's CDR3 is CASSLRDRDPGYTF. CDR3 in DNA: TGTGCCAGCAGCCTAAGGGACAGGGATCCCGGCTACACCTTC.

The genes are TRBV5-6 and TRBJ1-2; a possible D gene is TRBD1 (6 bases). The CDR3 length is 16 residues. Trimming took off 2 bases at V and 4 bases at J, with 18 bases between the two ends. Germline V gene data show CDR1 as SGHDT and CDR2 as YYEEEE. CDR3 coding DNA: TGTGCCAGCAGCTTAGACTTGGACAGCCGCCTCTATGGCTACACCTTC. Its protein product is CASSLDLDSRLYGYTF.

This chain links TRBV5-1 with TRBJ2-7; tentative D call: TRBD1 (6 bases). This CDR3 has 13 amino acids. Trimming stripped 4 bases from V and 2 bases from J, with 10 bases between. Germline V gives CDR1 SGHRS, CDR2 YFSETQ. CDR3 bases: TGCGCCAGCAGCGGGGGCTCGGCCTACGAGCAGTACTTC. It codes for CASSGGSAYEQYF. The full variable domain, in which reference TRBV5-1 and TRBJ2-7 provide the parts outside the CDR3, is KAGVTQTPRYLIKTRGQQVTLSCSPISGHRSVSWYQQTPGQGLQFLFEYFSETQRNKGNFPGRFSGRQFSNSRSEMNVSTLELGDSALYLCASSGGSAYEQYFGPGTRLTVT.

The chain employs TRBV27 and TRBJ1-5; D is undetermined. Germline V gene data show CDR1 as MNHEY and CDR2 as SMNVEV (reference sequence). Deletions cut 0 bases from V and 11 bases from J, with 8 bases between. The CDR3 totals 12 residues. CDR3 region: CASSLSGGAQHF. CDR3 DNA: TGTGCCAGCAGTTTATCTGGCGGAGCCCAGCATTTT.

This rearrangement joins TRBV7-6 to TRBJ2-6; D perhaps matches TRBD2 (6 bases). The CDR3 extends over 15 amino acids. The V end lost 5 bases, the J end lost 0 bases, and 8 bases lay between the germline ends. Germline V lookup: CDR1 SGHVS, CDR2 FNYEAQ. CDR3 region: CASSVGGSGANVLTF. The CDR3 DNA follows: TGTGCCAGCAGCGTCGGGGGCTCTGGGGCCAACGTCCTGACTTTC. The full variable domain, completed using reference TRBV7-6 and TRBJ2-6, is GAGVSQSPRYKVTKRGQDVALRCDPISGHVSLYWYRQALGQGPEFLTYFNYEAQQDKSGLPNDRFSAERPEGSISTLTIQRTEQRDSAMYRCASSVGGSGANVLTFGAGSRLTVL.

This chain uses TRBV15 with TRBJ2-7, with 8 nucleotides matching TRBD1. CDR3 length: 14 amino acids. Germline V lookup: CDR1 LNHNV, CDR2 YYDKDF (reference sequence). J was trimmed by 2 bases and V by 3 bases; bases with no gene match: 3. CDR3 region: CATSSRGRPYEQYF. CDR3 coding DNA: TGTGCCACCAGCAGCAGGGGGCGTCCCTACGAGCAGTACTTC.

This chain links TRBV10-1 with TRBJ2-5, with 10 bases identical to TRBD2. The V gene end was trimmed by 8 bases and the J gene end by 5 bases; junction bases not matched to a gene: 5. CDR3 length: 13 amino acids. Per germline, CDR1 WNHNN and CDR2 SYGVQD (reference sequence). The CDR3 loop reads CASALAGAETQYF. CDR3 DNA sequence: TGCGCCAGCGCCCTAGCGGGAGCGGAGACCCAGTACTTC.

The rearrangement joins TRBV3-1 (or the pseudogene TRBV3-2) to TRBJ1-1, with 7 bases matching TRBD1. This CDR3 comprises 16 residues. CDR1 LGHDT and CDR2 YNNKEL come from the germline V gene (reference sequence). With V trimmed by 0 bases and J by 7 bases, 11 bases remained unmatched. The CDR3 bases are TGTGCCAGCAGCCAAGATACTACGGACAGGCTGCTTGAAGCTTTCTTT. Its translation is CASSQDTTDRLLEAFF.

V and J are TRBV9 and TRBJ1-1; D is unresolved. Trimming took 0 bases from V and 2 from J, leaving 11 bases between them. This CDR3 comprises 15 residues. Germline CDR1 reads SGDLS; CDR2 reads YYNGEE. CDR3 coding DNA: TGTGCCAGCAGCGTAGGGGGTCAGTCAAACACTGAAGCTTTCTTT. It encodes CASSVGGQSNTEAFF.

J is TRBJ2-3 and V is TRBV30; perhaps TRBD1 as D (7 bases). This CDR3 contains 15 residues. CDR1 GTSNPN and CDR2 SVGIG come from the germline V gene (reference sequence). V was cut by 2 bases and J by 3 bases, with 15 bases left in between. The CDR3 protein is CAWSRESTGTDTQYF. In nucleotides, the CDR3 is TGTGCCTGGAGTCGGGAGTCGACAGGGACAGATACGCAGTATTTT. Full variable domain (remainder filled in from reference TRBV30 and TRBJ2-3): SQTIHQWPATLVQPVGSPLSLECTVEGTSNPNLYWYRQAAGRGLQLLFYSVGIGQISSEVPQNLSASRPQDRQFILSSKKLLLSDSGFYLCAWSRESTGTDTQYFGPGTRLTVL.